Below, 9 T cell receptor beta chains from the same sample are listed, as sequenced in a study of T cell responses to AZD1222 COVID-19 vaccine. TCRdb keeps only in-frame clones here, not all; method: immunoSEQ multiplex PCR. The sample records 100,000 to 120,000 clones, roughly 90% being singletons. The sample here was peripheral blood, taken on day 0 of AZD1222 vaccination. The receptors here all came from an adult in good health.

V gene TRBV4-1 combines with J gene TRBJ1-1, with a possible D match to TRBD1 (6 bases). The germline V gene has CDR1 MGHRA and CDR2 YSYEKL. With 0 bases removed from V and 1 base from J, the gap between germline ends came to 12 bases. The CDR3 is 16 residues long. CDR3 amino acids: CASSQDGGQRNTEAFF. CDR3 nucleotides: TGCGCCAGCAGCCAAGATGGAGGACAGCGGAACACTGAAGCTTTCTTT.

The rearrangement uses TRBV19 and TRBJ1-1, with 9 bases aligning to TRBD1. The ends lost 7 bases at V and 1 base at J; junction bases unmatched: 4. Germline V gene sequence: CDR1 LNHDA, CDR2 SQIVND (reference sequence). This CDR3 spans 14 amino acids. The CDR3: CASILGQGNTEAFF. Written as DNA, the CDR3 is TGTGCCAGTATCCTGGGACAGGGGAACACTGAAGCTTTCTTT. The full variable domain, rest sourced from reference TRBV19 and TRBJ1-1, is DGGITQSPKYLFRKEGQNVTLSCEQNLNHDAMYWYRQDPGQGLRLIYYSQIVNDFQKGDIAEGYSVSREKKESFPLTVTSAQKNPTAFYLCASILGQGNTEAFFGQGTRLTVV.

CDR3 sequence (DNA): TGCAGTGCTAGAGTAGGGTATGGCTACACCTTC. Translating it yields CSARVGYGYTF. The J gene is TRBJ1-2, the V gene TRBV20-1, with unresolved D. The CDR3 covers 11 residues. With 1 base removed from V and 5 bases from J, the gap between germline ends came to 5 bases. The germline CDR1 and CDR2 sequences are DFQATT and SNEGSKA (reference sequence).

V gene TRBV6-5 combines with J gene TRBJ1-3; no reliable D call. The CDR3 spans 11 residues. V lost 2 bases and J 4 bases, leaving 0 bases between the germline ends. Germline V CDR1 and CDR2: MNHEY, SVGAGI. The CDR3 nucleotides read TGTGCCAGCAGTTACGGAAACACCATATATTTT. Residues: CASSYGNTIYF.

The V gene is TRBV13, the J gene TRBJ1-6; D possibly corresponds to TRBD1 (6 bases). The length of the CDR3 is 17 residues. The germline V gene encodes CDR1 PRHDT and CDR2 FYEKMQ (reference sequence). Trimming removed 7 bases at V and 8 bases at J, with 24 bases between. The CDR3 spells CASTPGPAAGDYSPLHF. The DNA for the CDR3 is TGTGCCAGCACCCCTGGACCGGCGGCAGGGGATTATTCACCCCTCCACTTT. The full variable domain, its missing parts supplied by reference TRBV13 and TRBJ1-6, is AAGVIQSPRHLIKEKRETATLKCYPIPRHDTVYWYQQGPGQDPQFLISFYEKMQSDKGSIPDRFSAQQFSDYHSELNMSSLELGDSALYFCASTPGPAAGDYSPLHFGNGTRLTVT.

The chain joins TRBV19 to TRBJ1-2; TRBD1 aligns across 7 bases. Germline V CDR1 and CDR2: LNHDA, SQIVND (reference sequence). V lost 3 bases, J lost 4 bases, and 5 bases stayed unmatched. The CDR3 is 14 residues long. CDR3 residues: CASSILAGGYGYTF. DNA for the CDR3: TGTGCCAGTAGTATCTTGGCAGGGGGCTATGGCTACACCTTC.

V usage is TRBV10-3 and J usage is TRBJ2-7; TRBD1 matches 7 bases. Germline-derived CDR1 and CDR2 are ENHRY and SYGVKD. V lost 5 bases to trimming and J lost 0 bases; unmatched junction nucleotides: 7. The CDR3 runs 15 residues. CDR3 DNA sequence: TGTGCCATCAGTTTATCGGGACAGAACTCCTACGAGCAGTACTTC. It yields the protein CAISLSGQNSYEQYF.

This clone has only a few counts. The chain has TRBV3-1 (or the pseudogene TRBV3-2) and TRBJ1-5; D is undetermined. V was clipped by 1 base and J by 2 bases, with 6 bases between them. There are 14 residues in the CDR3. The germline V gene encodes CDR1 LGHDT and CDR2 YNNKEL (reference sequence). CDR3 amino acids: CASSQVGGNQPQHF. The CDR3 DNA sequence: TGTGCCAGCAGCCAAGTGGGCGGCAATCAGCCCCAGCATTTT.

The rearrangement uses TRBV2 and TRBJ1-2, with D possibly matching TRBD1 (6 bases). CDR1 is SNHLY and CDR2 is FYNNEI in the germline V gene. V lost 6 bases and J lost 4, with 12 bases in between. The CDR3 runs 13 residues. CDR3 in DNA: TGTGCCAGCAGGCTAGAAGGGGGCTATGGCTACACCTTC. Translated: CASRLEGGYGYTF.